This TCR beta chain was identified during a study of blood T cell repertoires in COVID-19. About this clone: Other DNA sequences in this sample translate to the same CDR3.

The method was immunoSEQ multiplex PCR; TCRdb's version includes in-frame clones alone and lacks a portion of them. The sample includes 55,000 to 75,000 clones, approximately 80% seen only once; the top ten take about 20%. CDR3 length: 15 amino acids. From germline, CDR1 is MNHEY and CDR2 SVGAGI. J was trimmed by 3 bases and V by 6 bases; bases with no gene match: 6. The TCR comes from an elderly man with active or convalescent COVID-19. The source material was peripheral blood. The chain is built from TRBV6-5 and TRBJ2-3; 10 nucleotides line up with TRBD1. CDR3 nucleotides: TGTGCCAGCAGCCTCCGGGACAGGGGTACAGATACGCAGTATTTT. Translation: CASSLRDRGTDTQYF.